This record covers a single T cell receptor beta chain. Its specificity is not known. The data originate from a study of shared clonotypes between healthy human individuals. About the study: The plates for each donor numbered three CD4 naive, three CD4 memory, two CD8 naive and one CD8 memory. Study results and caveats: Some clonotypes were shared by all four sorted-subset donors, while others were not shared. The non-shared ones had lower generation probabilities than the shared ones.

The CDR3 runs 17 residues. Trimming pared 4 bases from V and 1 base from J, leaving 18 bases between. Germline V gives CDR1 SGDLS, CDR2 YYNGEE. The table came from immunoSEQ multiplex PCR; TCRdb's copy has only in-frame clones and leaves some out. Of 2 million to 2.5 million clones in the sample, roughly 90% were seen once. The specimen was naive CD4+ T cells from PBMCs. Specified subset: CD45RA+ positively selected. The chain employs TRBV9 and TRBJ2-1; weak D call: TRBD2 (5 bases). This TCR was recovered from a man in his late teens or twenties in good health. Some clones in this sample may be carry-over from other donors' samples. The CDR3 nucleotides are TGTGCCAGCAGCCCCACGGGTGGCGGGCGATCCTACAATGAGCAGTTCTTC. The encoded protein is CASSPTGGGRSYNEQFF.